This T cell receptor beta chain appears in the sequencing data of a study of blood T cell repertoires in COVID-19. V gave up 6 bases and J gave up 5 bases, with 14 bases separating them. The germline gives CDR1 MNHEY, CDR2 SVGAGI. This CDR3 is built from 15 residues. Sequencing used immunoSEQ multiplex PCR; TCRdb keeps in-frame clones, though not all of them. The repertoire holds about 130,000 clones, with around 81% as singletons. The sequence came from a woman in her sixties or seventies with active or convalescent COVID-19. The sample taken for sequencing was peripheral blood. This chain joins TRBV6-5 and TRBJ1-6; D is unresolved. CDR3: CASRPTSTHNSPLHF. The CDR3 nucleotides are TGTGCCAGCAGGCCGACAAGTACCCATAATTCACCCCTCCACTTT.